This TCR beta chain was sequenced during a study of cytomegalovirus exposure and HLA in healthy donors. In the case of this clone: Its matching antigen is unknown.

The length of the CDR3 is 13 residues. CDR1 and CDR2 from the germline V gene are SGHTA and FQGTGA. V lost 0 bases and J 3 bases, leaving 6 bases between the germline ends. The study's findings and limits: Analyzed later, association rates of TCRs varied across HLA loci, with DRB1 most and HLA-C fewest. Data from an earlier analysis indicated that most TCR beta V segments were productive either about 87% or about 30% of the time.

A multiplex PCR was run with 60 Vbeta primers and 13 Jbeta primers. Only in-frame clones appear in the TCRdb table, and some are missing; sequencing was by immunoSEQ multiplex PCR. Its clone listing holds about 130,000 clones. The material sequenced was PBMCs. The TCR sequence derives from a man in his late teens or twenties in good health and CMV-seronegative. The chain couples TRBV7-3 to TRBJ2-7; D unclear. CDR3 in amino acids: CASSLTKHYEQYF. The CDR3 DNA sequence: TGTGCCAGCAGCTTAACCAAACACTACGAGCAGTACTTC.